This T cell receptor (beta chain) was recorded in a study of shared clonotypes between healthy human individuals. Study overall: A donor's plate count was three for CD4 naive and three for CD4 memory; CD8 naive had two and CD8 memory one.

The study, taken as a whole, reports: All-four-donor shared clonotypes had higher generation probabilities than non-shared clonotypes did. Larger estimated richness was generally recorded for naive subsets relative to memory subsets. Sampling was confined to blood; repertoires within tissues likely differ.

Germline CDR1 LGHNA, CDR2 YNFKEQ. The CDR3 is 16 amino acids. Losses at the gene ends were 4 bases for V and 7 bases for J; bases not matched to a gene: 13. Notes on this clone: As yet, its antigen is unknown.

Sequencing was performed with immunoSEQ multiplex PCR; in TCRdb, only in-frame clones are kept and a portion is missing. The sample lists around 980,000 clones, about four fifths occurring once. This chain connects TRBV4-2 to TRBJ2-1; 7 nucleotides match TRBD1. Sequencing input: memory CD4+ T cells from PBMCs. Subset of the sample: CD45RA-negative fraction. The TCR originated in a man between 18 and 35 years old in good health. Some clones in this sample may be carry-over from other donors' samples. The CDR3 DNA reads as TGTGCCAGCAGCCCCACCGGACAGGTCGTGGGGAATGAGCAGTTCTTC. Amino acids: CASSPTGQVVGNEQFF.